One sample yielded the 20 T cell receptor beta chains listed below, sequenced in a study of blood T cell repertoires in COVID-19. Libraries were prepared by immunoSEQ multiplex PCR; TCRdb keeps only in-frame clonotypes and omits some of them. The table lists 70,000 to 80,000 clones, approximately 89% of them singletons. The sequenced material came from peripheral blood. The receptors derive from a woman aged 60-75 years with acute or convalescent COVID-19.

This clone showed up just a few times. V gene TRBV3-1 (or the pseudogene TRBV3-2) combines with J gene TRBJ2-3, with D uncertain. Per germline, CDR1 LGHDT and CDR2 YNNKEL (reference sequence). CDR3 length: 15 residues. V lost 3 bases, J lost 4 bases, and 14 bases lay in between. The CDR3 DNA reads TGTGCCAGCAGCCATATGAGGCTAGGCGCAGATACGCAGTATTTT. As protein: CASSHMRLGADTQYF.

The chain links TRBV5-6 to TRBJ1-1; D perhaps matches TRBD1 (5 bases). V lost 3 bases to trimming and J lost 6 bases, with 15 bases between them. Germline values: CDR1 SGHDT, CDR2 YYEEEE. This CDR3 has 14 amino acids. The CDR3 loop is CASSYTGRPSEAFF. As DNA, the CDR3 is TGTGCCAGCAGCTACACAGGACGGCCGTCTGAAGCTTTCTTT.

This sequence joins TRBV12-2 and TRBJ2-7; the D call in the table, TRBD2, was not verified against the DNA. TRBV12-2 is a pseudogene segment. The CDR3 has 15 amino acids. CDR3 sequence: CASRPPAGLAGEQYF. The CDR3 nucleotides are TGTGCAAGTCGGCCCCCTGCGGGACTAGCGGGCGAGCAGTACTTC.

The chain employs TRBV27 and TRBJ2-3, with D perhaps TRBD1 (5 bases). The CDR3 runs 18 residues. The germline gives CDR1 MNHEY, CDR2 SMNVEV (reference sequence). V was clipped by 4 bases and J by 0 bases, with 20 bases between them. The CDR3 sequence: CASSSWPPAKGSTDTQYF. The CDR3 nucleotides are TGTGCCAGCAGTTCATGGCCCCCGGCGAAGGGGAGCACAGATACGCAGTATTTT.

The CDR3 DNA follows: TGCAGCGTTAGAGTAGCGGGGGCCTCCGGGATCCATGAGCAGTTCTTC. It yields the protein CSVRVAGASGIHEQFF. This chain uses TRBV29-1 with TRBJ2-1, with TRBD2 matching 9 bases. After removal of 5 bases from V and 8 bases from J, the junction contained 16 bases not matched to a gene. The germline V gene has CDR1 SQVTM and CDR2 ANQGSEA. This CDR3 is built from 16 residues.

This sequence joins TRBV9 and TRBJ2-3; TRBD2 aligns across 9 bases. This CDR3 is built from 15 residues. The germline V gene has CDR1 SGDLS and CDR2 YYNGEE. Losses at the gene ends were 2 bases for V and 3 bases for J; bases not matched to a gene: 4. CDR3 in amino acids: CASSVAGGPTDTQYF. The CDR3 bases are TGTGCCAGCAGCGTTGCGGGGGGGCCAACAGATACGCAGTATTTT. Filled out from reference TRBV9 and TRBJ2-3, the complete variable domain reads DSGVTQTPKHLITATGQRVTLRCSPRSGDLSVYWYQQSLDQGLQFLIQYYNGEERAKGNILERFSAQQFPDLHSELNLSSLELGDSALYFCASSVAGGPTDTQYFGPGTRLTVL.

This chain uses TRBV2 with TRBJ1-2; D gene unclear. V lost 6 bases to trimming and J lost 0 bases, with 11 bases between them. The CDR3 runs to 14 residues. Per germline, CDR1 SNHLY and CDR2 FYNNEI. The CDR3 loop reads CASSVLRANYGYTF. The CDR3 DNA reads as TGTGCCAGCAGCGTGCTCCGGGCTAACTATGGCTACACCTTC.

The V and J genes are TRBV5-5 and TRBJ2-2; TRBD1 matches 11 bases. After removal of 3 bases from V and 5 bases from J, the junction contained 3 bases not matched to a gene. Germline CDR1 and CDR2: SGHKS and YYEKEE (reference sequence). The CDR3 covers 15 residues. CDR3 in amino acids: CASSWGTGGTGELFF. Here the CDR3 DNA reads TGTGCCAGCAGCTGGGGGACAGGGGGGACCGGGGAGCTGTTTTTT. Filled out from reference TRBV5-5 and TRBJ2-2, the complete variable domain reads DAGVTQSPTHLIKTRGQQVTLRCSPISGHKSVSWYQQVLGQGPQFIFQYYEKEERGRGNFPDRFSARQFPNYSSELNVNALLLGDSALYLCASSWGTGGTGELFFGEGSRLTVL.

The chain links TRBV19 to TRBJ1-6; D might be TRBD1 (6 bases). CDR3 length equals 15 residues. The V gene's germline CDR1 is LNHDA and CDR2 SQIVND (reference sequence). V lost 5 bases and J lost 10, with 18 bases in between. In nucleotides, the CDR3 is TGTGCCAGTAGTCCTACCAGGGAGGGGGGATCACCCCTCCACTTT. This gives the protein CASSPTREGGSPLHF.

The DNA of the CDR3 is TGTGCCAGCTCCCGGGACAGGGATCGATCACTATCCCTCTCCTATAATTCACCCCTCCACTTT. Translating it yields CASSRDRDRSLSLSYNSPLHF. V usage is TRBV19 and J usage is TRBJ1-6, with 9 bases lining up with TRBD1. Germline lookup yields CDR1 LNHDA and CDR2 SQIVND (reference sequence). This CDR3 has 21 residues. V gave up 9 bases and J gave up 0 bases; unmatched junction bases: 21.

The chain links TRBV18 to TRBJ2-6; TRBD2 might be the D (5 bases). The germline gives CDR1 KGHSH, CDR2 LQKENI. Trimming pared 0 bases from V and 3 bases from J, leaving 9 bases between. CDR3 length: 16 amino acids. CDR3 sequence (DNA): TGTGCCAGCTCACCACCGTCGGGGTATGGGGCCAACGTCCTGACTTTC. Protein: CASSPPSGYGANVLTF.

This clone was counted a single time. The DNA of the CDR3 is TGTGCCAGCAGTTACGTCGCGGGGAATCGCAATACGCAGTATTTT. Encoded protein: CASSYVAGNRNTQYF. The genes are TRBV6-2 or TRBV6-3 and TRBJ2-3; D perhaps matches TRBD2 (6 bases). Germline CDR1 reads MNHEY; CDR2 reads SVGEGT. With 2 bases removed from V and 7 bases from J, the gap between germline ends came to 16 bases. This CDR3 has 15 residues.

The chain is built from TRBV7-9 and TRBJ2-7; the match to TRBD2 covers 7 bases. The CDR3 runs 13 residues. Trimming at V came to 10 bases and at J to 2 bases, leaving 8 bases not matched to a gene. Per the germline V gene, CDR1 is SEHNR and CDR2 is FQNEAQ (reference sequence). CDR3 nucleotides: TGTGCCACCTCCGGGGGGAGGGCCTACGAGCAGTACTTC. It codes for CATSGGRAYEQYF.

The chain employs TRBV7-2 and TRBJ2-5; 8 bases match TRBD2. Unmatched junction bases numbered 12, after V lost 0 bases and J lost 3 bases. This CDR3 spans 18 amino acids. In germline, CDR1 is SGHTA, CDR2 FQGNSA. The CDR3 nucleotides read TGTGCCAGCAGCTTAGCGTCCGGGGTGGCGGGGGGTAAAGAGACCCAGTACTTC. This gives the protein CASSLASGVAGGKETQYF.

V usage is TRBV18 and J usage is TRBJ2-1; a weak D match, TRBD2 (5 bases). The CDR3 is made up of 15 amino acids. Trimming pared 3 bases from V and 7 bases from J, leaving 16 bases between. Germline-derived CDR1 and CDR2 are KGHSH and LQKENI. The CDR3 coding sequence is TGTGCCAGCTCACCTCCCGTCGGGGAGAGGAATGAGCAGTTCTTC. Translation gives CASSPPVGERNEQFF.

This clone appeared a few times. The CDR3 here is CASSQDKSLEGNTIYF. CDR3 sequence (DNA): TGTGCCAGCAGCCAAGATAAATCCCTGGAGGGAAACACCATATATTTT. The chain links TRBV4-2 to TRBJ1-3; D uncertain. This CDR3 region has 16 residues. The germline gives CDR1 LGHNA, CDR2 YNFKEQ. V was pared by 0 bases and J by 4 bases, with 13 bases between.

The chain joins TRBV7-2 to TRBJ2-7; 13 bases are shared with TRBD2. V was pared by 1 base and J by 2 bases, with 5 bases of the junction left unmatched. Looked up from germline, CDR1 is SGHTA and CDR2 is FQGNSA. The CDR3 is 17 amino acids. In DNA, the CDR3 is TGTGCCAGCAGCTTAGGACTAGCGGGGGGTCTGCCCTACGAGCAGTACTTC. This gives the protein CASSLGLAGGLPYEQYF.

CDR3 protein: CASSDGGNYQETQYF. In nucleotides, the CDR3 is TGTGCCAGCAGTGATGGGGGGAATTACCAAGAGACCCAGTACTTC. The chain is built from TRBV6-1 and TRBJ2-5; the D gene is possibly TRBD2 (6 bases). The CDR3 runs 15 residues. Germline values: CDR1 MNHNS, CDR2 SASEGT. Trimming stripped 3 bases from V and 0 bases from J, with 11 bases between.

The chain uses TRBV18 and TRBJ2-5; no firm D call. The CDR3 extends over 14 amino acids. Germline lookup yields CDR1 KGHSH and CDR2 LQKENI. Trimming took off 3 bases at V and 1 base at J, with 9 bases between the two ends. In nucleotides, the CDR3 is TGTGCCAGCTCACCTCGCGAACTCCAAGAGACCCAGTACTTC. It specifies CASSPRELQETQYF.

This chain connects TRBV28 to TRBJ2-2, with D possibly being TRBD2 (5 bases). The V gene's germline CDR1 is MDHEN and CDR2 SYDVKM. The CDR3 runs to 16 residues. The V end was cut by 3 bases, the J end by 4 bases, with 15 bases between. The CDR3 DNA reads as TGTGCCAGCAGTTTGGGTTGGAGGTCGGGCACCGGGGAGCTGTTTTTT. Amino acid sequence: CASSLGWRSGTGELFF. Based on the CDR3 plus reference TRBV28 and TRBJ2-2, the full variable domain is DVKVTQSSRYLVKRTGEKVFLECVQDMDHENMFWYRQDPGLGLRLIYFSYDVKMKEKGDIPEGYSVSREKKERFSLILESASTNQTSMYLCASSLGWRSGTGELFFGEGSRLTVL.